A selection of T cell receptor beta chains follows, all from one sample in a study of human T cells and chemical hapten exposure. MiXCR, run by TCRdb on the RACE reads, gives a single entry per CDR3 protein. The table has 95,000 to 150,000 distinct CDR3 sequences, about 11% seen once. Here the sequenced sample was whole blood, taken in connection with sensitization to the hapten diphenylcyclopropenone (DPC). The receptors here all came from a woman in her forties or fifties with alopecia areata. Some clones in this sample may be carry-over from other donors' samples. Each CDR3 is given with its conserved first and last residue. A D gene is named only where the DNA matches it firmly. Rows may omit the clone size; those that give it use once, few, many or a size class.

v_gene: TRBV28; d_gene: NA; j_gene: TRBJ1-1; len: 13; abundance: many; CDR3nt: TGTGCCAGCAGTTCCCCACATTACACTGAAGCTTTCTTT; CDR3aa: CASSSPHYTEAFF
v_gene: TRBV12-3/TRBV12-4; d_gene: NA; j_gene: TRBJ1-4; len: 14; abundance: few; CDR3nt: TGTGCCAGCAGTTTGGTAAGGCAGAATGAAAAACTGTTTTTT; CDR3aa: CASSLVRQNEKLFF
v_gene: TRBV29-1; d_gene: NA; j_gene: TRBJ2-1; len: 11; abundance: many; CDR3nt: TGCAGCGTTGAAGGCTCGGGAGTCCCGTTCTTC; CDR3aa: CSVEGSGVPFF
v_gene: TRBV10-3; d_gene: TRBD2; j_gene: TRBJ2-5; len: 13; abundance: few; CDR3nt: TGTGCCATCAGTGACGGGGGGGCCGAGACCCAGTACTTC; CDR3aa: CAISDGGAETQYF
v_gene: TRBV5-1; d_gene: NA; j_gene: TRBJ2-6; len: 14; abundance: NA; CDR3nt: TGCGCCAGCACCCCCCTCTCTGGGGCCAACGTCCTGACTTTC; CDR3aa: CASTPLSGANVLTF
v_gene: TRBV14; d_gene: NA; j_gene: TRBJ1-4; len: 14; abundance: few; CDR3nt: TGTGCCAGCAGCCAAGAAACAGGGTGGGAAAAACTGTTTTTT; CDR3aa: CASSQETGWEKLFF
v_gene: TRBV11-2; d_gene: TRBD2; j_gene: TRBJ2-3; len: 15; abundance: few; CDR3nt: TGTGCCAGCAGCGAAGGGACTAGAAGCACAGATACGCAGTATTTT; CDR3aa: CASSEGTRSTDTQYF
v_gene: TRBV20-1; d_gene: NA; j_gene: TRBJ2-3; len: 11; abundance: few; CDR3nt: TGCAGTGCTAGGGGGACAGATACGCAGTATTTT; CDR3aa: CSARGTDTQYF
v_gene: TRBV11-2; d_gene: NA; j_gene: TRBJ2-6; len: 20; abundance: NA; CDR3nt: TGTGCCAGCAGCTTTAACCTCAGGGGCCTGAACCACTCTGGGGCCAACGTCCTGACTTTC; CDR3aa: CASSFNLRGLNHSGANVLTF
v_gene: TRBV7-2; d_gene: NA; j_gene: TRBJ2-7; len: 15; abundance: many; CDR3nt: TGTGCCAGCAGCCACCCGGGACTGCCCACCTACGAGCAGTACTTC; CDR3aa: CASSHPGLPTYEQYF
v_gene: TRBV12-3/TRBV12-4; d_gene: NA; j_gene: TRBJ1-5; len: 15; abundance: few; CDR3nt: TGTGCCAGCAGTCTTCGGGGGGTTGGCAATCAGCCCCAGCATTTT; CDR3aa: CASSLRGVGNQPQHF
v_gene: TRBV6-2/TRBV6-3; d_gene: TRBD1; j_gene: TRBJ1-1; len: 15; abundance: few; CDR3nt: TGTGCCAGCAGTTACCGGGGACAGTTGAACACTGAAGCTTTCTTT; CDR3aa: CASSYRGQLNTEAFF
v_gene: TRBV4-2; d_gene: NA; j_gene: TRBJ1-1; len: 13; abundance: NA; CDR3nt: TGTGCCAGCAGCCAAGGAACAAACACTGAAGCTTTCTTT; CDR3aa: CASSQGTNTEAFF
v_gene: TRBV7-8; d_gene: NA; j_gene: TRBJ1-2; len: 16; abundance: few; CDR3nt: TGTGCCAGCAGCTTAGACGATATAAGAAGATCCCATGGCTACACCTTC; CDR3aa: CASSLDDIRRSHGYTF
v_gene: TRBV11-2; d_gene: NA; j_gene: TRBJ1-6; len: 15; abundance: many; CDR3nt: TGTGCCAGCAGCTTAGATCCAGGGCCGAATTCACCCCTCCACTTT; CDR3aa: CASSLDPGPNSPLHF
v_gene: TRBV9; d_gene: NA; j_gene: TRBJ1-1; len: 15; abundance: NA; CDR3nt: TGTGCCAGCAGCGCAGCCATCTCCCCTAACACTGAAGCTTTCTTT; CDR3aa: CASSAAISPNTEAFF
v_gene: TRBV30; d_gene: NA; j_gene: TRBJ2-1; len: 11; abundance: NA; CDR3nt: TGTGCCTGGAGCCGTGGGTATGAGCAGTTCTTC; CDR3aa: CAWSRGYEQFF
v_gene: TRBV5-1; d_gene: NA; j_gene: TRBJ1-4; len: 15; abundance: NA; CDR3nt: TGCGCCAGCAGCTTGGACGGGGTATCTAATGAAAAACTGTTTTTT; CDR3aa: CASSLDGVSNEKLFF
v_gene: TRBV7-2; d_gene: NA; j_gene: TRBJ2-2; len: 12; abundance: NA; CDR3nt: TGTGCCAGCGGGGGGAACACCGGGGAGCTGTTTTTT; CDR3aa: CASGGNTGELFF
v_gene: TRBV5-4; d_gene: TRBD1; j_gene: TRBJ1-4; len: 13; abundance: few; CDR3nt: TGTGCCAGCGGACAGGCAACTAATGAAAAACTGTTTTTT; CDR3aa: CASGQATNEKLFF
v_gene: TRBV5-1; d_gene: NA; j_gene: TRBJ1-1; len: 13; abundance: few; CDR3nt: TGCGCCAGCAGTGATTTGGGGAACACTGAAGCTTTCTTT; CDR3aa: CASSDLGNTEAFF
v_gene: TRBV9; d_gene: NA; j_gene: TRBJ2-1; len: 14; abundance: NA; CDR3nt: TGTGCCAGCAGCTATACCGGTGCGATCAATGAGCAGTTCTTC; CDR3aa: CASSYTGAINEQFF
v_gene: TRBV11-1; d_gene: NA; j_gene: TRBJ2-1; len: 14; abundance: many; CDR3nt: TGTGCCAGCAGCACCCCCGAGGGCTACAATGAGCAGTTCTTC; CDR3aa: CASSTPEGYNEQFF
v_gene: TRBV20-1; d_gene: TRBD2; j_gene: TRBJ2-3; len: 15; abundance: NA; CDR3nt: TGCAGTGCCACGGGACTAGCGGGGTTCACAGATACGCAGTATTTT; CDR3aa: CSATGLAGFTDTQYF
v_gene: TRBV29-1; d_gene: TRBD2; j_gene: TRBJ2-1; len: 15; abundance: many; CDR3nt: TGCAGCGTTGTAGGGACTAGCGGCTCCTACAATGAGCAGTTCTTC; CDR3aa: CSVVGTSGSYNEQFF